These 2 T cell receptor beta chains were sequenced from one sample in a study of T cells in Graves' hyperthyroidism and ophthalmopathy. Amplified regions were TCR beta CDR3 sequences from RNA transcripts. The TCR CDR3 was amplified in a first-round RT-PCR using the HTBI primer set. TCRdb itself ran the multiplex PCR reads through MiXCR, one entry per CDR3 protein. This repertoire shows hundreds of thousands of distinct CDR3 sequences, about 38% found once; its top ten account for 8.9%. Source material: blood. The origin of the receptors is a man aged 18 to 29 with Graves' hyperthyroidism.

This clonotype came up a few times. V gene TRBV7-9 combines with J gene TRBJ2-5; D not resolved. Trimming removed 6 bases from V and 0 bases from J, with 11 bases in between. The CDR3 has 14 residues. The germline V gene has CDR1 SEHNR and CDR2 FQNEAQ (reference sequence). The CDR3 reads CASSKANYQETQYF. The CDR3, as DNA: TGTGCCAGCAGTAAGGCCAATTACCAAGAGACCCAGTACTTC.

With regard to this clonotype: A much larger clone sits a single nucleotide away, making a read error possible. The chain links TRBV9 to TRBJ1-4; the match to TRBD1 covers 7 bases. The germline V gene encodes CDR1 SGDLS and CDR2 YYNGEE. The CDR3 length is 14 residues. CDR3 amino acids: CACSVEGTEEKLFF. The CDR3 DNA follows: TGTGCCTGCAGCGTAGAAGGGACAGAGGAAAAACTGTTTTTT.